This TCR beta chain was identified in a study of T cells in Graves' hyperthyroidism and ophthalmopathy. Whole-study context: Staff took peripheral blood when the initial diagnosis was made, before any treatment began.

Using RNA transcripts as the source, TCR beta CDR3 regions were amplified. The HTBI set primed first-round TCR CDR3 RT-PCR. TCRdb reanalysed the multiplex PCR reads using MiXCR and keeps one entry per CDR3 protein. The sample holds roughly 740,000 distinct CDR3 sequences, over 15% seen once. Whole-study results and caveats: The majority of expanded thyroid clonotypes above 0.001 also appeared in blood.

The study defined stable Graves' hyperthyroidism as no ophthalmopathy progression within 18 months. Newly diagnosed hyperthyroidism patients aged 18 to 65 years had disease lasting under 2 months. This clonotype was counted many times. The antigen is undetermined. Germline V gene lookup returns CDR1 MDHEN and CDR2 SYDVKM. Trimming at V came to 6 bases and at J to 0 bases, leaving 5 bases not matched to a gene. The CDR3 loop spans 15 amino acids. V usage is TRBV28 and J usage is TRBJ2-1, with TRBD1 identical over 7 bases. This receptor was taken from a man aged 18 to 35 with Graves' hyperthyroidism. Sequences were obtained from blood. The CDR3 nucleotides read TGTGCCAGCAGGGTACAGGGGAGCTCCTACAATGAGCAGTTCTTC. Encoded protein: CASRVQGSSYNEQFF.